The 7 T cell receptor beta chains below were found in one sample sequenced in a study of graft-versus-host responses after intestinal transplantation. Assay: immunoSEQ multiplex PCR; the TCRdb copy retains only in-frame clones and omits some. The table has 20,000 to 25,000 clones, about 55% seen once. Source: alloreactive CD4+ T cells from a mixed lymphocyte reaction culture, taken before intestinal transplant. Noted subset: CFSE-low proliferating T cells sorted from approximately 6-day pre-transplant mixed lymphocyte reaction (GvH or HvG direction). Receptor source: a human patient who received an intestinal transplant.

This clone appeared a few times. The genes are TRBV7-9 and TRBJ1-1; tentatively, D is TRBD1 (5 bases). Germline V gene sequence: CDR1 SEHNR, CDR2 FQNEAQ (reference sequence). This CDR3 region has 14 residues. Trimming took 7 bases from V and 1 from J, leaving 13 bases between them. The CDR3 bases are TGTGCCAGCACCGTGACAGTCCCGAACACTGAAGCTTTCTTT. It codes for CASTVTVPNTEAFF.

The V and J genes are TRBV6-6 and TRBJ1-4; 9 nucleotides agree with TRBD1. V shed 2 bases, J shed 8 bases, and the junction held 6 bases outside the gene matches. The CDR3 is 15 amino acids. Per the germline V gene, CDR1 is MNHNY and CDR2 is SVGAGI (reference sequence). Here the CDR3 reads CASSYRDRAREKLFF. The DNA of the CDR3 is TGTGCCAGCAGTTACCGGGACAGGGCACGAGAAAAACTGTTTTTT.

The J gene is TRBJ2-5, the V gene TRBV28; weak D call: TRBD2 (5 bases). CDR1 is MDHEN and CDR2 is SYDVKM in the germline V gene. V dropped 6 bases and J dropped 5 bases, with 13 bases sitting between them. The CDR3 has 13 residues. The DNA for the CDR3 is TGTGCCAGCAGCCCCGGAGGAATGGAGACCCAGTACTTC. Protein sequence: CASSPGGMETQYF.

As DNA, the CDR3 is TGCAGCGGACAGGTGAACACTGAAGCTTTCTTT. It translates to CSGQVNTEAFF. The chain is built from TRBV29-1 and TRBJ1-1; D is perhaps TRBD1 (6 bases). CDR1 and CDR2 (germline): SQVTM, ANQGSEA. The CDR3 covers 11 residues. V dropped 7 bases and J dropped 0 bases, with 6 bases sitting between them.

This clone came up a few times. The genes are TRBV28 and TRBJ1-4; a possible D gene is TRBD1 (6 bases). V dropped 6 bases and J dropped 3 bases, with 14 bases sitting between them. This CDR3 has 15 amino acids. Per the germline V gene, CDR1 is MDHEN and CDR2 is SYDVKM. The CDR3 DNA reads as TGTGCCAGCAGCTCACCGGGACACTCTAATGAAAAACTGTTTTTT. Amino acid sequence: CASSSPGHSNEKLFF.

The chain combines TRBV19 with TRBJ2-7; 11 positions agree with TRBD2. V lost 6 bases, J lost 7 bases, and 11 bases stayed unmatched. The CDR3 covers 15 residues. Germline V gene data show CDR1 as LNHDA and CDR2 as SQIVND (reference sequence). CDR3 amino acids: CASSVLAGGTGEQYF. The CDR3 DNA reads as TGTGCCAGTAGCGTCTTAGCGGGGGGGACAGGTGAGCAGTACTTC.

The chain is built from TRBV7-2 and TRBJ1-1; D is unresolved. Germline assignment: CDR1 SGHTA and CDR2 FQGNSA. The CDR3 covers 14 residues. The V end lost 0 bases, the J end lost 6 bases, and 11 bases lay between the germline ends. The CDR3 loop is CASSLATRRAEAFF. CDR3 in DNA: TGTGCCAGCAGCTTAGCGACCCGCCGGGCTGAAGCTTTCTTT.